The 9 T cell receptor beta chains reported below all come from one sample, sequenced in a study of blood T cell repertoires in COVID-19. Clones were sequenced by immunoSEQ multiplex PCR, and TCRdb holds only the in-frame ones, with some missing. The sample has about 280,000 clones; 85% are singletons. The sequencing sample was made of PBMCs or T cells enriched from blood (not recorded which). All receptors derive from a woman between 45 and 60 years old who had recovered from COVID-19.

This rearrangement joins TRBV5-1 to TRBJ1-1; TRBD1 is a possible D gene (5 bases). The germline gives CDR1 SGHRS, CDR2 YFSETQ. The V and J ends lost 2 bases and 4 bases respectively, with 21 bases between them. This CDR3 region has 17 residues. CDR3 amino acids: CASSFTGPGGIATEAFF. As DNA, the CDR3 is TGCGCCAGCAGCTTCACCGGGCCCGGGGGTATTGCCACTGAAGCTTTCTTT.

The chain couples TRBV11-2 to TRBJ2-3, with 12 bases identical to TRBD2. CDR3 length equals 18 residues. The germline V gene encodes CDR1 SGHAT and CDR2 FQNNGV. Losses at the gene ends were 2 bases for V and 5 bases for J; bases not matched to a gene: 11. CDR3 DNA: TGTGCCAGCAGCTTACAAATACCTAGCGGGGGGGCCGAAGATACGCAGTATTTT. This gives the protein CASSLQIPSGGAEDTQYF.

This chain uses TRBV27 with TRBJ1-2; 7 bases are shared with TRBD1. V dropped 6 bases and J dropped 2; count of bases not matched to a gene: 0. Germline CDR1 and CDR2: MNHEY and SMNVEV (reference sequence). The CDR3 is made up of 12 amino acids. For the CDR3, the DNA is TGTGCCAGCAGGGACAGGAACTATGGCTACACCTTC. Translation gives CASRDRNYGYTF.

The genes are TRBV24-1 and TRBJ2-7; TRBD1 matches at 7 bases. The germline CDR1 and CDR2 sequences are KGHDR and SFDVKD. Trimming at V came to 3 bases and at J to 2 bases, leaving 9 bases not matched to a gene. The CDR3 is made up of 16 amino acids. The CDR3 reads CATSDPDRANTYEQYF. The CDR3, as DNA: TGTGCCACCAGTGATCCCGACAGGGCTAACACCTACGAGCAGTACTTC.

This clone appeared once. The DNA for the CDR3 is TGTGCCAGCTCACCAAAGGGGACATATGGCTACACCTTC. This encodes CASSPKGTYGYTF. The chain carries TRBV18 and TRBJ1-2; a possible D gene is TRBD1 (6 bases). Trimming removed 2 bases from V and 5 bases from J, with 9 bases in between. CDR1 is KGHSH, CDR2 LQKENI, per germline. The CDR3 length is 13 residues.

The chain uses TRBV4-1 and TRBJ2-7; 8 nucleotides line up with TRBD1. With 3 bases clipped from V and 4 bases from J, the junction kept 5 bases outside the gene matches. The CDR3 covers 14 residues. Looked up from germline, CDR1 is MGHRA and CDR2 is YSYEKL. Written as DNA, the CDR3 is TGCGCCAGCAGCCACCGGGACAGGCAATACGAGCAGTACTTC. Its protein is CASSHRDRQYEQYF.

V and J are TRBV6-5 and TRBJ1-6; D unresolved. The CDR3 covers 13 residues. V lost 8 bases to trimming and J lost 10 bases, with 15 bases between them. Germline V gene sequence: CDR1 MNHEY, CDR2 SVGAGI. The CDR3 region has the DNA TGTGCCAGCCGGGCGGGTCCCAACTCACCCCTCCACTTT. It is translated as CASRAGPNSPLHF.

CDR3 coding DNA: TGTGCCAGCAGTTTTGGGACAGGGGATTCACCCCTCCACTTT. Translating gives CASSFGTGDSPLHF. The chain joins TRBV28 to TRBJ1-6; 10 bases are a match to TRBD1. This CDR3 contains 14 residues. The V segment lost 3 bases and the J segment 8 bases; nucleotides outside the gene matches: 1. The germline V gene encodes CDR1 MDHEN and CDR2 SYDVKM.

The chain recombines TRBV5-1 with TRBJ2-2; 9 bases are a match to TRBD1. The germline gives CDR1 SGHRS, CDR2 YFSETQ. The CDR3 contains 16 residues. The V and J ends lost 1 base and 7 bases, in that order; junction bases with no gene match: 8. The CDR3 nucleotides read TGCGCCAGCAGCTTGCCCGGGACAGGGCGGTTCGGGGAGCTGTTTTTT. Protein sequence: CASSLPGTGRFGELFF.